Sequencing of this T cell receptor (beta chain) was carried out in a study of patients and donors after allogeneic stem cell transplantation. TCRdb recomputed calls from the RT-PCR reads with MiXCR, one row per CDR3 protein. The sample comprises approximately 430,000 distinct CDR3 sequences, 16% of which are singletons, and about 7% rests with the top ten. Between the trimmed V and J ends, which lost 4 bases and 1 base, there was a span of 19 bases. Per germline, CDR1 SEHNR and CDR2 FQNEAQ (reference sequence). The CDR3 has 17 residues. This clonotype has only a few counts. Sequencing was performed on blood, either unsorted or a sorted T cell fraction (not recorded which). The receptor comes from a human donor who was either an allogeneic HSCT recipient or a stem cell or donor lymphocyte infusion donor (not recorded which). It is not recorded whose cells these are; they may come from a transplant donor. The chain employs TRBV7-9 and TRBJ1-1; a weak D match, TRBD1 (5 bases). As DNA, the CDR3 is TGTGCCAGCAGCTCAAAGGGGACGACAGAACGGAACACTGAAGCTTTCTTT. Translation gives CASSSKGTTERNTEAFF.